This entry lists 8 T cell receptor beta chains sequenced from one sample in a study of blood T cells in healthy people across ages. Then a second PCR, running roughly 7 to 11 cycles, was carried out with a sample-barcoded 5' primer and a J-beta primer mix. TCRdb re-derived calls from the 5' RACE reads in MiXCR, one entry per CDR3 protein. The sample records fewer than 1,000,000 distinct CDR3 sequences, about 42% being singletons. The sample consisted of blood. The receptor source for this set is a man between 60 and 75 years old in good health.

J is TRBJ2-2 and V is TRBV3-1, with D maybe TRBD2 (5 bases). Germline CDR1 and CDR2: LGHDT and YNNKEL (reference sequence). The V gene lost 0 bases and the J gene lost 8 bases, with 7 bases spanning the gap. The CDR3 loop spans 13 amino acids. The CDR3 region is CASSQDVAGELFF. DNA of the CDR3: TGTGCCAGCAGCCAAGACGTAGCGGGGGAGCTGTTTTTT.

This clonotype was recorded a few times. This chain uses TRBV28 with TRBJ2-7; TRBD2 agrees at 9 bases. V gave up 3 bases and J gave up 5 bases; unmatched junction bases: 8. The CDR3 spans 15 residues. Germline CDR1 and CDR2: MDHEN and SYDVKM. This chain's CDR3 is CASSLISGGVNEQYF. Written as DNA, the CDR3 is TGTGCCAGCAGTTTGATTAGCGGGGGTGTAAACGAGCAGTACTTC. Complete variable domain (other parts from reference TRBV28 and TRBJ2-7): DVKVTQSSRYLVKRTGEKVFLECVQDMDHENMFWYRQDPGLGLRLIYFSYDVKMKEKGDIPEGYSVSREKKERFSLILESASTNQTSMYLCASSLISGGVNEQYFGPGTRLTVT.

The chain couples TRBV20-1 to TRBJ2-5; D may be TRBD1 or TRBD2 (5 bases each). This CDR3 spans 13 amino acids. V was pared by 5 bases and J by 4 bases, with 14 bases between. Germline V CDR1 and CDR2: DFQATT, SNEGSKA (reference sequence). CDR3 bases: TGCAGTGCTCCTAGTGGGGGTGGAGAGACCCAGTACTTC. Amino acids: CSAPSGGGETQYF.

This clonotype occurred a few times. The gene calls are TRBV9 and TRBJ1-1; TRBD1 is a possible D gene (5 bases). The CDR3 length is 14 residues. V gave up 4 bases and J gave up 8 bases, with 18 bases separating them. CDR1 is SGDLS and CDR2 is YYNGEE in the germline V gene. The CDR3, as DNA: TGTGCCAGCAGCACAGTAGGGGCGACAGACGAAGCTTTCTTT. Its translation: CASSTVGATDEAFF. Full variable domain (missing parts from reference TRBV9 and TRBJ1-1): DSGVTQTPKHLITATGQRVTLRCSPRSGDLSVYWYQQSLDQGLQFLIQYYNGEERAKGNILERFSAQQFPDLHSELNLSSLELGDSALYFCASSTVGATDEAFFGQGTRLTVV.

The chain uses TRBV9 and TRBJ2-3; possibly TRBD2 for D (6 bases). Trimming cost V 3 bases and J 2 bases, with 13 bases left between them. CDR1 and CDR2 (germline): SGDLS, YYNGEE. The CDR3 consists of 15 residues. The CDR3 nucleotides read TGTGCCAGCAGCGGCGGGGCGGGGAACACAGATACGCAGTATTTT. Protein product: CASSGGAGNTDTQYF.

This sequence joins TRBV20-1 and TRBJ1-1, with D tentatively TRBD1 (5 bases). Trimming removed 5 bases at V and 4 bases at J, with 11 bases between. The CDR3 runs 12 residues. CDR1 and CDR2 from the germline V gene are DFQATT and SNEGSKA (reference sequence). Written as DNA, the CDR3 is TGCAGTGCTGGCAGGGATGTCACTGAAGCTTTCTTT. As protein: CSAGRDVTEAFF.

The J gene is TRBJ1-3, the V gene TRBV4-3; 7 bases match TRBD1. CDR1 LGHNA and CDR2 YSLEER come from the germline V gene. V was pared by 0 bases and J by 2 bases, with 16 bases of the junction left unmatched. The CDR3 sequence is 20 residues long. CDR3 in amino acids: CASSQESSTGAYATGNTIYF. In nucleotides, the CDR3 is TGCGCCAGCAGCCAAGAATCTTCCACAGGGGCCTACGCCACTGGAAACACCATATATTTT.

This clonotype was detected a few times. This rearrangement joins TRBV4-3 to TRBJ2-3, with a weak D call TRBD2 (6 bases). The length of the CDR3 is 18 residues. CDR1 is LGHNA and CDR2 is YSLEER in the germline V gene. V was trimmed by 0 bases and J by 2 bases, leaving 18 bases between them. CDR3 DNA: TGCGCCAGCAGCCAAGATTGGCGGGGATCCCCCTACACAGATACGCAGTATTTT. This gives the protein CASSQDWRGSPYTDTQYF.